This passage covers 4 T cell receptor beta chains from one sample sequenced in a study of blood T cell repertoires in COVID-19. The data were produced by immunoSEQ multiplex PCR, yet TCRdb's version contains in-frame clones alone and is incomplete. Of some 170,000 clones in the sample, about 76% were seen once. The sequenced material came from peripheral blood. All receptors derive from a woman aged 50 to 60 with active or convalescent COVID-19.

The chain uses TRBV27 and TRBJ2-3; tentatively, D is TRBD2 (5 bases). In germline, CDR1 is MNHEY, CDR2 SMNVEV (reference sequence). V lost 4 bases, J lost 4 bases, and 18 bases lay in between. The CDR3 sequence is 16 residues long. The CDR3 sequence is CASSSLLRGSPDTQYF. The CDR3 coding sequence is TGTGCCAGCAGTTCCCTTCTCCGAGGGAGCCCAGATACGCAGTATTTT.

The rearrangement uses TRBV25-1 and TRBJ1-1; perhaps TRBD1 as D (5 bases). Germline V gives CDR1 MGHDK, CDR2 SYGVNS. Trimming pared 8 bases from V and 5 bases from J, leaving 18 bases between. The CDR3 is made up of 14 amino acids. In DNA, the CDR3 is TGTGCCAGCCGCCCCTCGCCGGGGGTAACTGAAGCTTTCTTT. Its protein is CASRPSPGVTEAFF.

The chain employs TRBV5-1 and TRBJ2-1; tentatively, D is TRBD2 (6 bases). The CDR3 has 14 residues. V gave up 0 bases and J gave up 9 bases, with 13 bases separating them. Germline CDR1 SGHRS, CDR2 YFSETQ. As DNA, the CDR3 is TGCGCCAGCAGCTTGGAGCGACTAGGCGGTGAGCAGTTCTTC. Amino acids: CASSLERLGGEQFF. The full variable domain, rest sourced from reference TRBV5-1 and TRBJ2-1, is KAGVTQTPRYLIKTRGQQVTLSCSPISGHRSVSWYQQTPGQGLQFLFEYFSETQRNKGNFPGRFSGRQFSNSRSEMNVSTLELGDSALYLCASSLERLGGEQFFGPGTRLTVL.

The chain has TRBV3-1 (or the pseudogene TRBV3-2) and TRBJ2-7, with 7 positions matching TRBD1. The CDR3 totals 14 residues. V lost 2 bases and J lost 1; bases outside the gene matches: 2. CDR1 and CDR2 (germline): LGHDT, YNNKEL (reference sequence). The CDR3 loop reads CASSQKGQSYEQYF. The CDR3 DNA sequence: TGTGCCAGCAGCCAAAAGGGACAGTCCTACGAGCAGTACTTC.